This T cell receptor beta chain was captured by sequencing in a study of PD-1 blockade in mismatch repair-deficient tumors (TCRdb year 2017). Regarding the research as a whole: Between September 2013 and 2016, roughly 78 consecutive patients with some 12 mismatch repair-deficient cancer types, all previously treated and progressing, were enrolled in the trial. Tumor-associated T cell clones in the peripheral blood of patients responding to PD-1 blockade were tracked using deep sequencing of TCR CDR3 regions. Points the paper makes about the study in general: Rapid expansion after pembrolizumab followed by contraction, generally before radiologic responses, was shown by tumor-resident clones, which were often undetectable in blood before treatment.

This clone was observed a few times. Its cognate antigen has yet to be identified. No base quality information exists; no much larger clone differs at one position. From a lookup of the germline V gene, CDR1 and CDR2 are SGHRS and YFSETQ. Inclusive of the bounding cysteine and phenylalanine, the CDR3 is 17 residues long. This entry keeps only the CDR3 DNA: 51 bases, framed from base 1. After removal of 4 bases from V and 3 bases from J, the junction retains 10 bases not matched to a gene. Per the publication, the time point label means: peripheral blood before pembrolizumab. For every enrolled patient, mismatch repair deficiency was confirmed by either polymerase chain reaction or immunohistochemistry. TCR sequencing was carried out for three patients who responded to pembrolizumab therapy. Pembrolizumab PD-1 blockade was prospectively tested in advanced mismatch repair-deficient cancers, regardless of tissue of origin, in the phase II trial. Peripheral blood T cell samples were serially collected before and at multiple times after PD-1 blockade was started. Blood sampling times were expressed in weeks after the first pembrolizumab dose.

The library came from the immunoSEQ multiplex PCR assay. Here the immuneACCESS table is served through TCRdb, limited to in-frame sequences with V and J called. Missing clones are a known gap in these copies; in checked studies unresolved V genes cover under half, and the rest lacks a known reason. The sample table holds around 49,000 clones, of which 70% to 85% were seen once. The biggest ten clones account for roughly 3% of the sample. The source was PBMCs, collected before pembrolizumab treatment. This TCR was sampled from an adult with mismatch repair-deficient cancer. Recombination connected TRBV5-1 to TRBJ2-7; 13 central bases correspond to TRBD2. The DNA is as follows: TGCGCCAGCAGCCCGGGGACTAGCGGGGATTTATTCTACGAGCAGTACTTC. Translated, this is CASSPGTSGDLFYEQYF.